These T cell receptor beta chains were read from a single sample in a study of vaccination effects on CD4 cells after COVID-19. These receptors' targets are unknown. Assay: immunoSEQ multiplex PCR; the TCRdb copy retains only in-frame clones and omits some. The sample shows about 45,000 clones, around 80% of them seen only once. Sample: CD4+ T cells from PBMCs cultured with a peptide pool, taken before COVID-19 vaccination. Receptor source: a human donor who had a prior SARS-CoV-2 infection. CDR3s include the opening cysteine and the closing phenylalanine or tryptophan. D genes are given only for firm matches. Where a row states a size, it is once, few, many or the class of an expanded clone; other rows omit it.

-	13	TRBV5-1	-	TRBJ1-1	CASGGNRDTEAFF	TGCGCCAGCGGGGGGAACAGAGACACTGAAGCTTTCTTT
-	14	TRBV7-2	-	TRBJ2-3	CASSRRWGADTQYF	TGTGCCAGCAGCCGCCGGTGGGGGGCAGATACGCAGTATTTT
-	15	TRBV2	TRBD1	TRBJ1-6	CASSYPGQGNSPLHF	TGTGCCAGCAGTTATCCGGGACAGGGTAATTCACCCCTCCACTTT
few	13	TRBV7-9	-	TRBJ2-7	CASSLQILDEQYF	TGTGCCAGCAGCTTGCAGATACTGGACGAGCAGTACTTC
-	12	TRBV7-9	-	TRBJ2-1	CASSYITDEQFF	TGTGCCAGCAGCTATATCACCGATGAGCAGTTCTTC
-	15	TRBV7-2	-	TRBJ2-7	CASSARSRGYYEQYF	TGTGCCAGCAGCGCCCGATCCAGGGGTTACTACGAGCAGTACTTC
-	15	TRBV4-3	TRBD1	TRBJ2-3	CASSPGQASTDTQYF	TGCGCCAGCAGCCCGGGACAGGCTAGCACAGATACGCAGTATTTT
-	15	TRBV9	-	TRBJ2-5	CASSVDDRRSETQYF	TGTGCCAGCAGCGTAGACGACCGACGATCGGAGACCCAGTACTTC
-	15	TRBV9	-	TRBJ2-1	CASSVAPPVNNEQFF	TGTGCCAGCAGCGTAGCCCCCCCGGTGAACAATGAGCAGTTCTTC
few	15	TRBV2	-	TRBJ2-7	CASSVAGGGPYEQYF	TGTGCCAGCAGTGTGGCCGGTGGGGGCCCCTACGAGCAGTACTTC
-	18	TRBV19	TRBD2	TRBJ2-2	CASQSLGTSGGFTGELFF	TGTGCCAGTCAGAGTTTGGGGACTAGCGGGGGGTTTACCGGGGAGCTGTTTTTT
few	12	TRBV6-5	-	TRBJ1-1	CASSYGGEEAFF	TGTGCCAGCAGTTACGGAGGGGAAGAAGCTTTCTTT
-	12	TRBV7-3	-	TRBJ2-2	CASSLNTGELFF	TGTGCCAGCAGCTTAAACACCGGGGAGCTGTTTTTT
once	17	TRBV7-2	-	TRBJ1-5	CASSQRVGGFGNQPQHF	TGTGCCAGCAGCCAGAGGGTGGGGGGCTTTGGCAATCAGCCCCAGCATTTT
-	12	TRBV29-1	-	TRBJ2-3	CSADPSTDTQYF	TGCAGCGCGGACCCCAGCACAGATACGCAGTATTTT
-	18	TRBV4-3	TRBD1	TRBJ1-4	CASSQGVSRGYTNEKLFF	TGCGCCAGCAGCCAAGGGGTGAGCAGGGGGTATACTAATGAAAAACTGTTTTTT
-	14	TRBV6-5	-	TRBJ1-1	CASSPSGVGTEAFF	TGTGCCAGCAGCCCCTCAGGGGTCGGCACTGAAGCTTTCTTT
-	16	TRBV5-1	-	TRBJ2-7	CASSYGRRASSYEQYF	TGCGCCAGCAGCTACGGCCGGAGGGCGAGCTCCTACGAGCAGTACTTC
-	11	TRBV7-2	TRBD1	TRBJ2-7	CASSRQGEQYF	TGTGCCAGCAGCAGACAGGGCGAGCAGTACTTC
-	14	TRBV6-2/TRBV6-3	-	TRBJ2-3	CASSYSSGTSTQYF	TGTGCCAGCAGTTACTCCTCCGGGACAAGTACGCAGTATTTT
-	13	TRBV7-9	-	TRBJ1-1	CASNGDMNTEAFF	TGTGCCAGTAACGGTGATATGAACACTGAAGCTTTCTTT
few	14	TRBV9	TRBD1	TRBJ1-2	CASSPRQGIYGYTF	TGTGCCAGCAGCCCCCGACAGGGAATCTATGGCTACACCTTC